This T cell receptor (beta chain) was observed in a study of tumor-infiltrating lymphocytes in primary liver carcinoma. Study overall: The patient population consisted of men and women between 30 and 69 years of age. Study-level findings and limits: When set against blood, tumors had a significantly higher top-250-clone fraction (p = 0.039).

As concerns this clonotype: Its antigen is as yet unknown.

Germline DNA was extracted alongside blood RNA, which was obtained from unsorted whole blood. The J segment lost 3 bases and the V segment lost 8 bases, leaving 3 bases of the junction unmatched. This CDR3 has 13 amino acids. CDR1 and CDR2 (germline): ENHRY, SYGVKD. Reverse transcription of approximately 520 ng total RNA with a constant-region primer produced TCR beta cDNA. Libraries of TCR beta came from three nested multiplex PCR rounds with slightly modified ARM-PCR. With TRBV1-TRBV30 forward primers and a C-beta reverse primer, the first two PCR rounds were run for 10 to 11 cycles each. TCRdb passed the multiplex PCR reads through MiXCR, listing each CDR3 protein once. The sample lists approximately 300,000 distinct CDR3 sequences, roughly 60% occurring once.

The TCR was taken from a man in his forties or fifties with primary liver carcinoma and hepatitis B virus infection. Sequences were obtained from peripheral blood. This chain connects TRBV10-3 to TRBJ2-2, with 7 bases lining up with TRBD1. The CDR3 loop is CAILDRDTGELFF. In DNA form, the CDR3 reads TGTGCCATCCTCGACAGGGACACCGGGGAGCTGTTTTTT.